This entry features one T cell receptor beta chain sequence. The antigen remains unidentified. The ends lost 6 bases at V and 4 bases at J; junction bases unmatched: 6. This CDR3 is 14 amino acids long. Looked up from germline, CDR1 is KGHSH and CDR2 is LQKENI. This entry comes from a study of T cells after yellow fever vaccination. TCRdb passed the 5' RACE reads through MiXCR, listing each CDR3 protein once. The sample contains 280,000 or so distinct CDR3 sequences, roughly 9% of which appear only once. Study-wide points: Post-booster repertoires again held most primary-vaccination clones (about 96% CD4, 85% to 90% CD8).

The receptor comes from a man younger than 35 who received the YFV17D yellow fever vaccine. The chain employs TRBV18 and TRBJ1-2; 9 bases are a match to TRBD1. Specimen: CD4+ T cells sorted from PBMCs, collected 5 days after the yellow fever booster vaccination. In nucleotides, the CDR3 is TGTGCCAGCTCGGGACAGGGTTTGGTCTATGGCTACACCTTC. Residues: CASSGQGLVYGYTF.